What follows are 4 T cell receptor beta chains derived from one specimen sequenced in a study of T cell responses to AZD1222 COVID-19 vaccine. TCRdb's copy holds only in-frame clones and misses some; the assay was immunoSEQ multiplex PCR. This table has about 160,000 clones, more than 80% appearing once. The source material was peripheral blood, sampled 28 days after the second AZD1222 dose. These receptors were collected from an adult who received the AZD1222 COVID-19 vaccine.

This chain links TRBV18 with TRBJ2-1, with D perhaps matching TRBD2 (5 bases). The germline V gene encodes CDR1 KGHSH and CDR2 LQKENI. The V and J ends lost 3 bases and 6 bases respectively, with 12 bases between them. The CDR3 runs to 14 residues. CDR3 protein: CASSPSGIGNEQFF. The CDR3 coding sequence is TGTGCCAGCTCACCCTCGGGGATAGGCAATGAGCAGTTCTTC.

This clone turned up a few times. The V and J genes are TRBV6-5 and TRBJ1-5; D not certain. With 6 bases removed from V and 2 bases from J, the gap between germline ends came to 8 bases. There are 13 residues in the CDR3. Germline V gene data show CDR1 as MNHEY and CDR2 as SVGAGI. CDR3 sequence: CASRLTGNQPQHF. CDR3 nucleotides: TGTGCCAGCAGATTGACGGGCAATCAGCCCCAGCATTTT.

This chain uses TRBV5-1 with TRBJ2-5; D is undetermined. V was trimmed by 4 bases and J by 2 bases, leaving 12 bases between them. There are 14 residues in the CDR3. Germline V gene data show CDR1 as SGHRS and CDR2 as YFSETQ. CDR3 loop: CASSVYTVQETQYF. The CDR3 DNA sequence: TGCGCCAGCAGCGTCTACACAGTGCAAGAGACCCAGTACTTC.

The V and J genes are TRBV11-2 and TRBJ1-6, with D possibly being TRBD1 (5 bases). There are 14 residues in the CDR3. The germline V gene has CDR1 SGHAT and CDR2 FQNNGV. Trimming removed 5 bases at V and 10 bases at J, with 15 bases between. The CDR3 here is CASSVGGVGSPLHF. CDR3 in DNA: TGTGCCAGCAGCGTCGGGGGGGTGGGATCACCCCTCCACTTT.